The rows below give T cell receptor beta chains drawn from one sample of a study of CD8+ T cells in alopecia areata. Using immunoSEQ multiplex PCR, the repertoire was profiled, and TCRdb retains in-frame clones only, with some absent. The sample records 110,000 or so clones, around two fifths being singletons. Sequences were obtained from CD4+ T cells sorted from blood. These receptors originate from a human donor with alopecia areata. CDR3s leave out the opening cysteine and the closing phenylalanine or tryptophan. Fields, in order: CDR3 length, V gene, J gene, CDR3 protein.

14,TRBV11-1,TRBJ2-6,ASSLEGGAGANVLT
12,TRBV5-1,TRBJ2-7,ASSLGTEHDEQY
13,TRBV5-4,TRBJ2-3,ASSSSSGSTDTQY
11,TRBV7-2,TRBJ2-7,ASRGTVRGEQY
12,TRBV7-2,TRBJ2-5,ASSLSSSQETQY
11,TRBV29-1,TRBJ2-4,SVVLGGGNIQY
13,TRBV7-9,TRBJ2-2,ASSFRTTNTGELF
13,TRBV18,TRBJ2-7,ASSPPSTGPYEQY
11,TRBV27,TRBJ2-3,ASRQLSTDTQY
11,TRBV29-1,TRBJ2-5,SVARTTQETQY
14,TRBV28,TRBJ2-4,ASSLPGTGTTNIQY
12,TRBV27,TRBJ2-5,ASSLSRLDETQY
12,TRBV5-1,TRBJ1-2,ASSPEGRAYGYT
12,TRBV5-1,TRBJ2-1,ASSSSPPSDEQF
13,TRBV5-4,TRBJ2-5,ASRRAGVIQETQY
12,TRBV29-1,TRBJ2-1,SVMGTSGSSEQF
11,TRBV7-8,TRBJ2-7,ASSRVTNYEQY
15,TRBV7-9,TRBJ2-1,ASSWRLAGSQSDEQF
11,TRBV29-1,TRBJ2-4,SVPAGLANIQY
11,TRBV2,TRBJ2-7,AANRDRAYEQY
12,TRBV10-3,TRBJ2-1,AISPLTGNNEQF
11,TRBV29-1,TRBJ2-7,SARRTGGYEQY
16,TRBV4-2,TRBJ1-2,ASSQDMRPTGANYGYT
11,TRBV5-1,TRBJ2-5,ASSLPEQETQY
12,TRBV29-1,TRBJ2-1,SVPASGSLGEQF
14,TRBV7-2,TRBJ2-3,ASSRAGQTYTDTQY
13,TRBV30,TRBJ2-7,AWSGPRSSPYEQY